This TCR beta chain is drawn from a study of blood T cell repertoires in COVID-19. The CDR3 length is 13 residues. V was shortened by 3 bases and J by 2 bases, with 7 bases between the two germline ends. The germline CDR1 and CDR2 sequences are MRHNA and SNTAGT. Sequenced by immunoSEQ multiplex PCR; TCRdb stores in-frame clones only, minus some. The repertoire holds about 190,000 clones, with roughly 90% as singletons. The sequencing input was peripheral blood. The V gene is TRBV6-4, the J gene TRBJ2-5; D gene ambiguous. This clonotype was obtained from a man aged 50-60 years with acute or convalescent COVID-19. The CDR3 here is CASSETPQETQYF. The CDR3 coding sequence is TGTGCCAGCAGTGAAACTCCTCAAGAGACCCAGTACTTC.